This T cell receptor (beta chain) was captured by sequencing in a study of cytomegalovirus exposure and HLA in healthy donors. Though probably carrying unrecorded immune exposures, donors were nominally healthy at sampling. It was with 60 Vbeta and 13 Jbeta primers that the PCR ran. Sequenced by immunoSEQ multiplex PCR; TCRdb stores in-frame clones only, minus some. The table has some 130,000 clones, 70% seen once. The sequenced sample was PBMCs. The TCR comes from a woman aged 55-70 years in good health and CMV-seropositive.

CDR3 in DNA: TGTGCCAGTAGTATAGGGCAGGGTTACAATCAGCCCCAGCATTTT. Encoded protein: CASSIGQGYNQPQHF. V usage is TRBV19 and J usage is TRBJ1-5; D might be TRBD1 (5 bases). V was pared by 1 base and J by 3 bases, with 10 bases between. The CDR3 contains 15 residues. CDR1 is LNHDA, CDR2 SQIVND, per germline (reference sequence).